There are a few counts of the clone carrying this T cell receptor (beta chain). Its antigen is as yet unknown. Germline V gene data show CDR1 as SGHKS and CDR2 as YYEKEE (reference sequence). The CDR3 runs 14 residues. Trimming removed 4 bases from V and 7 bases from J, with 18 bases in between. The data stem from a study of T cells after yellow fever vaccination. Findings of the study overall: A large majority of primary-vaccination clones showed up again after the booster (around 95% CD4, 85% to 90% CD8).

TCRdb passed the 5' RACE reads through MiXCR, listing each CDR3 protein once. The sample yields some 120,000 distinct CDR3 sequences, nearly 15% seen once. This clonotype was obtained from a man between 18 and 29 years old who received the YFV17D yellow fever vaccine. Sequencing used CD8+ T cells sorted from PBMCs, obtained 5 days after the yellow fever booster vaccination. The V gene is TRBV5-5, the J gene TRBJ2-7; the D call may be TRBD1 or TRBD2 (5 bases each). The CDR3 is CASSPEGPRNEQYF. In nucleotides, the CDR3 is TGTGCCAGCAGCCCAGAGGGACCGAGGAATGAGCAGTACTTC.